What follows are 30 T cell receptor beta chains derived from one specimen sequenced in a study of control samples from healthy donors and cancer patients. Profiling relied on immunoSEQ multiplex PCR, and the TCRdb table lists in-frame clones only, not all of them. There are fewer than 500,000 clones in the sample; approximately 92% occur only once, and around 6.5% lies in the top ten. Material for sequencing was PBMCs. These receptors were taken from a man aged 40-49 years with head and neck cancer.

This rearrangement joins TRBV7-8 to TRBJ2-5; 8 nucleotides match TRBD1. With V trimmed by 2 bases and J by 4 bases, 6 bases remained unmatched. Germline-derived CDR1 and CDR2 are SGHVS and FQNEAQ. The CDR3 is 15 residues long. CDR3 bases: TGTGCCAGCAGCTTACTCCGGACAGGGAGAGAGACCCAGTACTTC. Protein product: CASSLLRTGRETQYF.

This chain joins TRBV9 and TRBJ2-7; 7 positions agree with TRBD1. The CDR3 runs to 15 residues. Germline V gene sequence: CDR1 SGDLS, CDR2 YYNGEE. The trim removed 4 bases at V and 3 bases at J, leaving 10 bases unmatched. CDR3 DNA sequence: TGTGCCAGCAGCTTAACCGGGACAGCAGGCTACGAGCAGTACTTC. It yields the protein CASSLTGTAGYEQYF. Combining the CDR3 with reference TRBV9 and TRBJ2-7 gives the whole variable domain DSGVTQTPKHLITATGQRVTLRCSPRSGDLSVYWYQQSLDQGLQFLIQYYNGEERAKGNILERFSAQQFPDLHSELNLSSLELGDSALYFCASSLTGTAGYEQYFGPGTRLTVT.

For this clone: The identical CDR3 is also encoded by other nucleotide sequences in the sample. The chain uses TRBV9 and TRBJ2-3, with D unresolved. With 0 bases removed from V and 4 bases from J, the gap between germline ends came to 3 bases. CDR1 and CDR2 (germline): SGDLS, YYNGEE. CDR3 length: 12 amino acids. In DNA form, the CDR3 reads TGTGCCAGCAGCGTAGGAGCAGATACGCAGTATTTT. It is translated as CASSVGADTQYF.

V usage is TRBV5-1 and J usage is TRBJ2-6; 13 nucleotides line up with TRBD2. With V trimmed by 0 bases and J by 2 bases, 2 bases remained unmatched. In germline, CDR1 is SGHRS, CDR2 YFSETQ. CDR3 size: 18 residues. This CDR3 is CASSLAGLAGAGANVLTF. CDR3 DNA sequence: TGCGCCAGCAGCTTGGCCGGACTAGCGGGGGCTGGGGCCAACGTCCTGACTTTC.

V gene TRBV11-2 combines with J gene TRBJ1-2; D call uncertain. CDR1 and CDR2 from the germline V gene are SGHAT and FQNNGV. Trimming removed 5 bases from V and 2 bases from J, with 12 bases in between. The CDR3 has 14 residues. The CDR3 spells CASSPEVENYGYTF. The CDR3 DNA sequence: TGTGCCAGCAGCCCAGAGGTTGAAAACTATGGCTACACCTTC.

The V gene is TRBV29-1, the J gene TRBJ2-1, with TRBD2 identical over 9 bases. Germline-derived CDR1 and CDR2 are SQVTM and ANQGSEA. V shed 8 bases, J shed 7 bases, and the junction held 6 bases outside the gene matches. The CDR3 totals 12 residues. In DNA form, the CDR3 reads TGCAGCTTAGCGGGAGTCGGTAATGAGCAGTTCTTC. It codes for CSLAGVGNEQFF.

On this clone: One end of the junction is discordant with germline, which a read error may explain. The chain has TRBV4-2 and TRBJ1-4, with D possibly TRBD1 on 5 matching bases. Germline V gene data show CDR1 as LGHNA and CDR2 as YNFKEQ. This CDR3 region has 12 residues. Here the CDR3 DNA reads TGTGCCAGCACCCAAAGGGACGGAAAACTGTTTTTT. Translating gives CASTQRDGKLFF.

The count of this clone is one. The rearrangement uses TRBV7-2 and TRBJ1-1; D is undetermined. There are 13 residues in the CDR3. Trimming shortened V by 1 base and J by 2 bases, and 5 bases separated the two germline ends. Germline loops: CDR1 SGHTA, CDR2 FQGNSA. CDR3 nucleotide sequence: TGTGCCAGCAGCTTAGGAAGAAACACTGAAGCTTTCTTT. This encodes CASSLGRNTEAFF.

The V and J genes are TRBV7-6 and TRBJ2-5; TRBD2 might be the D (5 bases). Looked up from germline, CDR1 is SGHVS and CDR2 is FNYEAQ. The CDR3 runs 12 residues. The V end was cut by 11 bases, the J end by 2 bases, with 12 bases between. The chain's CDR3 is CAQREGQETQYF. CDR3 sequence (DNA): TGTGCCCAACGGGAAGGACAAGAGACCCAGTACTTC. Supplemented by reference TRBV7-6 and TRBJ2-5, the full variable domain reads GAGVSQSPRYKVTKRGQDVALRCDPISGHVSLYWYRQALGQGPEFLTYFNYEAQQDKSGLPNDRFSAERPEGSISTLTIQRTEQRDSAMYRCAQREGQETQYFGPGTRLLVL.

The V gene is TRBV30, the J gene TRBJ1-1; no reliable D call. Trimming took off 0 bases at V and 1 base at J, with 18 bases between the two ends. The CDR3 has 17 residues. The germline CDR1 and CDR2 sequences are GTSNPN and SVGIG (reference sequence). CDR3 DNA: TGTGCCTGGAGTGTCCAACGTTACAGTAACAGGAACACTGAAGCTTTCTTT. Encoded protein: CAWSVQRYSNRNTEAFF.

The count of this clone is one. The CDR3 bases are TGTGCCAGTAGTATAGCGCCAGGGATACAAGAGACCCAGTACTTC. This encodes CASSIAPGIQETQYF. This sequence joins TRBV19 and TRBJ2-5; a weak D match, TRBD1 (5 bases). The CDR3 loop spans 15 amino acids. CDR1 is LNHDA and CDR2 is SQIVND in the germline V gene (reference sequence). V shed 1 base and J shed 2 bases, with 11 bases lying between them.

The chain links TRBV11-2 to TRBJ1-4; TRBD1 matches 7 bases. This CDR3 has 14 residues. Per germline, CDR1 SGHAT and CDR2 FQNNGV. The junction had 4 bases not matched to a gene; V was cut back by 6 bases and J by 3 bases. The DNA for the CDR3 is TGTGCCAGCAGGACAGGGTTTTCTAATGAAAAACTGTTTTTT. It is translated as CASRTGFSNEKLFF.

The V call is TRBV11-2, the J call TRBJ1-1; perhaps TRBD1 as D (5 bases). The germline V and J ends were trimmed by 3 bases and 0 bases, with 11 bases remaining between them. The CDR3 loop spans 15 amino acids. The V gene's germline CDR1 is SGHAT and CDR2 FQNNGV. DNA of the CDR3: TGTGCCAGCAGCTTGGACACTCCCCTGAACACTGAAGCTTTCTTT. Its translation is CASSLDTPLNTEAFF.

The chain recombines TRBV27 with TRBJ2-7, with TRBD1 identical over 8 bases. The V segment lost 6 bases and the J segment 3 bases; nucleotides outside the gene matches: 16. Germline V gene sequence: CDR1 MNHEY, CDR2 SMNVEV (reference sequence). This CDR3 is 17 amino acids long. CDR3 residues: CASSRGGQGGGFYEQYF. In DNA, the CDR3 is TGTGCCAGCAGCCGGGGTGGACAGGGCGGAGGGTTCTACGAGCAGTACTTC.

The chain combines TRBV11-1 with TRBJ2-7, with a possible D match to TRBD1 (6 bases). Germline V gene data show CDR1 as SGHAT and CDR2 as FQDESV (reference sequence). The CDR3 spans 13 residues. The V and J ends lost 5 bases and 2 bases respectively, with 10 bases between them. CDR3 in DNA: TGTGCCAGCAGCCCCGGGACAACCTACGAGCAGTACTTC. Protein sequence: CASSPGTTYEQYF.

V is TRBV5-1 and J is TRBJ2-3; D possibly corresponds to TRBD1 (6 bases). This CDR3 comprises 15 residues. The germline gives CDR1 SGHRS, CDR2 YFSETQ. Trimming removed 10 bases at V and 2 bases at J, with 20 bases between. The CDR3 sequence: CAGNRRDTNTDTQYF. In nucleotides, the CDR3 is TGCGCCGGCAATCGCCGGGACACAAACACAGATACGCAGTATTTT.

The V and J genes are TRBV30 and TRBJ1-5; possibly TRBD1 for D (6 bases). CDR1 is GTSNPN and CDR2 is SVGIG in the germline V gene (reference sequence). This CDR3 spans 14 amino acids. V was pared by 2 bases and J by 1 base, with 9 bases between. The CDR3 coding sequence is TGTGCCTGGAGTCACCAGGGGAGCAATCAGCCCCAGCATTTT. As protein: CAWSHQGSNQPQHF.

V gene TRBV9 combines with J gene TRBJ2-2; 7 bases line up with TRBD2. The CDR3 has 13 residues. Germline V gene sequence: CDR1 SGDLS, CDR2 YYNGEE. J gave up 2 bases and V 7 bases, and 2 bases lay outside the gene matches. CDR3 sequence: CASEAGNTGELFF. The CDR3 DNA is TGTGCCAGCGAAGCGGGAAACACCGGGGAGCTGTTTTTT.

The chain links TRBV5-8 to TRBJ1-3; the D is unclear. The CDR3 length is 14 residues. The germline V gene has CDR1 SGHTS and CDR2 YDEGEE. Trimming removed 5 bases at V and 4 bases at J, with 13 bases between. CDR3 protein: CASSPVRKGNTIYF. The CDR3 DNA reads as TGTGCCAGCAGTCCAGTGAGGAAAGGAAACACCATATATTTT. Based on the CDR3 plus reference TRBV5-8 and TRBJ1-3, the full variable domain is EAGVTQSPTHLIKTRGQQATLRCSPISGHTSVYWYQQALGLGLQFLLWYDEGEERNRGNFPPRFSGRQFPNYSSELNVNALELEDSALYLCASSPVRKGNTIYFGEGSWLTVV.

This CDR3 reads CASSSDRGPQRKQYF. CDR3 bases: TGTGCCAGCAGCTCCGACAGGGGGCCTCAAAGAAAGCAGTACTTC. The chain links TRBV5-4 to TRBJ2-7, with 10 positions matching TRBD1. V lost 3 bases and J lost 8; bases outside the gene matches: 11. Germline loops: CDR1 SGHNT, CDR2 YYREEE (reference sequence). The CDR3 is made up of 15 amino acids.

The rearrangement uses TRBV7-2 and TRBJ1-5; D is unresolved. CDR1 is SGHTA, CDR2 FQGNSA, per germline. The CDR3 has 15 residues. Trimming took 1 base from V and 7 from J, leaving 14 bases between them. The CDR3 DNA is TGTGCCAGCAGCTTAGTTGGGCAGGCGGTCCAGCCCCAGCATTTT. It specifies CASSLVGQAVQPQHF.

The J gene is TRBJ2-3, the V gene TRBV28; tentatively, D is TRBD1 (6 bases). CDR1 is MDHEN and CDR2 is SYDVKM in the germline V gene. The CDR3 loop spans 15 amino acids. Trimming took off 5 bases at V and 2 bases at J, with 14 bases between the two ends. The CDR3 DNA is TGTGCCAGCAGTAACCGGGACACCGCCACAGATACGCAGTATTTT. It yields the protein CASSNRDTATDTQYF.

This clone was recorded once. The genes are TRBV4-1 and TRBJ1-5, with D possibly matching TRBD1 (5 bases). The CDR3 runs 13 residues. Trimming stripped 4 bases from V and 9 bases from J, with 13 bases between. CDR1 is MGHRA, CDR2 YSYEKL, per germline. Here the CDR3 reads CASSPGERGPQHF. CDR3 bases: TGCGCCAGCAGCCCGGGGGAGAGGGGGCCCCAGCATTTT.

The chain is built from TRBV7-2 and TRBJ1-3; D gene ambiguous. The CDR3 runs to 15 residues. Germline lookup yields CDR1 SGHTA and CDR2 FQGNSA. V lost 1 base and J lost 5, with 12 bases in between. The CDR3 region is CASSLESSGRNTIYF. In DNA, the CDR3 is TGTGCCAGCAGCTTAGAGTCGTCCGGGAGAAACACCATATATTTT.

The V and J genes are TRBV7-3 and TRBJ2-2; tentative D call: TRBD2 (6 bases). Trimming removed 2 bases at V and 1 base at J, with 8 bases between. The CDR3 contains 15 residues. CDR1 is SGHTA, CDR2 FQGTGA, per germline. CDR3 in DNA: TGTGCCAGCAGCTTAGGGGGGTTGAACACCGGGGAGCTGTTTTTT. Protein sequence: CASSLGGLNTGELFF.

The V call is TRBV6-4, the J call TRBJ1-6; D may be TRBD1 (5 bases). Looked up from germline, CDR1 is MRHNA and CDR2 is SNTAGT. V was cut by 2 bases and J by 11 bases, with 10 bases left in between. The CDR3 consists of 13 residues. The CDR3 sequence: CASSDRGGTPLHF. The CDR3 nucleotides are TGTGCCAGCAGTGACAGGGGTGGGACACCCCTCCACTTT.

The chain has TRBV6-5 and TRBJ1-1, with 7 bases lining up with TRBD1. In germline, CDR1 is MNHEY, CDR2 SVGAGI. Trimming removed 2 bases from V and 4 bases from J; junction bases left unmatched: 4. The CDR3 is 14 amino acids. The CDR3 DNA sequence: TGTGCCAGCAGTTACAAGACAGGGACCACTGAAGCTTTCTTT. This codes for CASSYKTGTTEAFF.

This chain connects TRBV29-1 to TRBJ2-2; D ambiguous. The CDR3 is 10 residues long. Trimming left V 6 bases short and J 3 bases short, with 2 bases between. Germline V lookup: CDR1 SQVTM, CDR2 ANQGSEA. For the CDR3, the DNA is TGCAGCGTCTACACCGGGGAGCTGTTTTTT. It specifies CSVYTGELFF.

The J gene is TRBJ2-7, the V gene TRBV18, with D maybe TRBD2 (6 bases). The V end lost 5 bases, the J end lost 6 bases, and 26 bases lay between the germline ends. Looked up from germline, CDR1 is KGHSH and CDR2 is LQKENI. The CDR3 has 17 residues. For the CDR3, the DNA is TGTGCCAGCTCATCAATTCCGGAGGGGCGCGGGTTCTCCGAGCAGTACTTC. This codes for CASSSIPEGRGFSEQYF.

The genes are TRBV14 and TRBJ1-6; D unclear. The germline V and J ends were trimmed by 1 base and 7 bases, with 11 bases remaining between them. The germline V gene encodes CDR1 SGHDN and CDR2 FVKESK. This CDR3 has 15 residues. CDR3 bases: TGTGCCAGCAGCCAAGCATGGCCCGGAAATTCACCCCTCCACTTT. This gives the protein CASSQAWPGNSPLHF.